This T cell receptor (beta chain) was captured in a study of a mutant IDH1 vaccine in newly diagnosed glioma. Study as a whole: In some groups vaccination began 4-6 weeks post-radiotherapy; others received it with temozolomide. The treated group averaged about 41 years old and was roughly 60% male, about 40% female. Every participant had undergone radiotherapy, temozolomide, or both before, and most underwent both.

About this clone itself: Its target is unknown.

Time point of the sample: week 47, end of study. One vaccine dose held 300 ug of mutant IDH1 20-mer peptide and came with topical imiquimod. Each patient was administered eight vaccinations, scheduled in weeks 1, 3, 5, 7, 11, 15, 19 and 23. Assay used: immunoSEQ multiplex PCR; TCRdb lists only in-frame clones, some missing. This table holds approximately 58,000 clones, around 83% found once. V was clipped by 1 base and J by 1 base, with 11 bases between them. Germline loops: CDR1 SGHVS, CDR2 FQNEAQ. The CDR3 extends over 15 amino acids. This material consisted of PBMCs, taken from a glioma patient whose treatment included an IDH1 peptide vaccine. The TCR originated in a man between 25 and 39 years old with glioma. The V and J genes are TRBV7-8 and TRBJ2-7, with D unresolved. This CDR3 is CASSLENTESYEQYF. CDR3 sequence (DNA): TGTGCCAGCAGCTTAGAAAATACGGAATCCTACGAGCAGTACTTC.